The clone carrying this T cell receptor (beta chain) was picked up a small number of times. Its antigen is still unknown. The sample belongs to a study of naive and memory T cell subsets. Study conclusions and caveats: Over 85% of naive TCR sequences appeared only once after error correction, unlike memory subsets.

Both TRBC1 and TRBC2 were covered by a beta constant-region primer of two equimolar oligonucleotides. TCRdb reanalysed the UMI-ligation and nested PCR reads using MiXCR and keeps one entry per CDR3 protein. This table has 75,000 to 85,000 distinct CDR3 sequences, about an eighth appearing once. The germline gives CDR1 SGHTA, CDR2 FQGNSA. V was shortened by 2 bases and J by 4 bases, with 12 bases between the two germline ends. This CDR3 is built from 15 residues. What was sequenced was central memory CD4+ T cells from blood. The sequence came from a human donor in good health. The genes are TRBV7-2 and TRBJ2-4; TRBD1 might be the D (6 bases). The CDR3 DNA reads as TGTGCCAGCAGCTTAAGGGACACCAGAAAAAACATTCAGTACTTC. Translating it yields CASSLRDTRKNIQYF.